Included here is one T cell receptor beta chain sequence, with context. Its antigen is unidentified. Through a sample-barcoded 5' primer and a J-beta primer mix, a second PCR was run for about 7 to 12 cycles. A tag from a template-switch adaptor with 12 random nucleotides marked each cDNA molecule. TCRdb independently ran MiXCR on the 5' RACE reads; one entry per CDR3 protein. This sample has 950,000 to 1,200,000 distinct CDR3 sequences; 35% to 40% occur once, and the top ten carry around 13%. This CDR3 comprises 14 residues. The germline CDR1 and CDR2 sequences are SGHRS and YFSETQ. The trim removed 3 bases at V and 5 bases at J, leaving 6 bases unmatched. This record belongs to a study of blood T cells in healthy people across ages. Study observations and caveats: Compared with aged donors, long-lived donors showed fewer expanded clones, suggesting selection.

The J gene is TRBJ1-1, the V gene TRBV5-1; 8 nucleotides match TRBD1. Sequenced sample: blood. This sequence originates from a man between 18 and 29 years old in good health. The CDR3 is CASSWTGKETEAFF. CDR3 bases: TGCGCCAGCAGCTGGACAGGGAAGGAGACTGAAGCTTTCTTT. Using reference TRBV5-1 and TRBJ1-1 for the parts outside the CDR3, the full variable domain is KAGVTQTPRYLIKTRGQQVTLSCSPISGHRSVSWYQQTPGQGLQFLFEYFSETQRNKGNFPGRFSGRQFSNSRSEMNVSTLELGDSALYLCASSWTGKETEAFFGQGTRLTVV.